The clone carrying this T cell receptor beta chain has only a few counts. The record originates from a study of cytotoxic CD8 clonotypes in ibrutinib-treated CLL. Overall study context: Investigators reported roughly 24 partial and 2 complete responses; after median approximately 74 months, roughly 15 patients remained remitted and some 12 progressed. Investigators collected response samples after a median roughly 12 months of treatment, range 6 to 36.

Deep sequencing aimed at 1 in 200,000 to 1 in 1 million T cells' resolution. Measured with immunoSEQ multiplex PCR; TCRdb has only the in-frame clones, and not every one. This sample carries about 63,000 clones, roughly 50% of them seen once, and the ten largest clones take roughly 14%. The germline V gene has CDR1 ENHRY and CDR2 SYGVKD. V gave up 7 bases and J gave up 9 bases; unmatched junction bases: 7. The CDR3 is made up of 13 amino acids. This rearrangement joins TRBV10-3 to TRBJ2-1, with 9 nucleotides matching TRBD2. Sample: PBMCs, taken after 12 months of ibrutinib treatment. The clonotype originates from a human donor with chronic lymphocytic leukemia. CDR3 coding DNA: TGTGCCATCACCGCGGGAGGGCCACTTGAGCAGTTCTTC. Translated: CAITAGGPLEQFF.